This paragraph covers one TCR beta chain sequence. Its antigen is currently unknown. The germline CDR1 and CDR2 sequences are MGHRA and YSYEKL. The CDR3 is made up of 15 amino acids. The V gene lost 0 bases and the J gene lost 6 bases, with 14 bases spanning the gap. The source of the sample is a study of cytomegalovirus exposure and HLA in healthy donors. Study-level findings and limits: Association with HLA alleles at 0.05 false discovery rate was found for around 17,000 TCR beta sequences in a later analysis. On later analysis, the bulk of CMV-associated TCR beta chains appeared to be HLA-restricted. Later on, an analysis showed TCR association rates differing by HLA locus, with DRB1 the most and HLA-C the fewest.

Amplification used 60 Vbeta primers and 13 Jbeta primers. In the authors' workflow: Approximately 72 million unique TCR beta chains, roughly 11 million of them shared, were counted by a later analysis. Profiled with immunoSEQ multiplex PCR; TCRdb holds only in-frame clones, not every one. V and J calls and clone size are those listed in that table; D and trimming were worked out from the DNA. The data contain about 140,000 clones, approximately 76% of them seen just once; the ten biggest clones take up 1.8%. This chain links TRBV4-1 with TRBJ1-1; D uncertain. Sequenced sample: PBMCs. This TCR came from a man aged 35 to 55 in good health and CMV-seronegative. The CDR3 reads CASSQDIRDGSEAFF. CDR3 nucleotide sequence: TGCGCCAGCAGCCAAGATATTCGGGATGGGTCTGAAGCTTTCTTT.